The clone carrying this TCR beta chain was seen ten or more times. Its antigen is unidentified. The data were taken from a study of T-cell reconstitution after alpha-beta-depleted transplantation in children. Notes on the study in general: One year post-transplant, T-cell counts and diversity were largely derived from T cells produced anew. As was reported, about two months after transplant, alpha-beta T cells came from several hundred expanded graft clones.

The CDR3 sequence is 14 residues long. Trimming cost V 5 bases and J 4 bases; bases outside gene matches: 6. Unique molecular identifiers were built into the TCRbeta library. Via MiXCR, TCRdb re-called the PCR reads, giving one row per CDR3 protein. This table has 200,000 to 250,000 distinct CDR3 sequences, roughly 8.3% appearing once. Material: PBMCs, mostly from graft donor cells, obtained 360 days after TCRalphabeta/CD19-depleted stem cell transplant. The source is a male patient under 10 years old who had a stem cell transplant for acute myeloid leukemia, so the T cells may come from the graft donor. The chain employs TRBV12-3 or TRBV12-4 and TRBJ2-3, with TRBD1 identical over 7 bases. The CDR3 here is CASSMTGRSDTQYF. The CDR3 nucleotides are TGTGCCAGCAGTATGACAGGGAGATCAGATACGCAGTATTTT.